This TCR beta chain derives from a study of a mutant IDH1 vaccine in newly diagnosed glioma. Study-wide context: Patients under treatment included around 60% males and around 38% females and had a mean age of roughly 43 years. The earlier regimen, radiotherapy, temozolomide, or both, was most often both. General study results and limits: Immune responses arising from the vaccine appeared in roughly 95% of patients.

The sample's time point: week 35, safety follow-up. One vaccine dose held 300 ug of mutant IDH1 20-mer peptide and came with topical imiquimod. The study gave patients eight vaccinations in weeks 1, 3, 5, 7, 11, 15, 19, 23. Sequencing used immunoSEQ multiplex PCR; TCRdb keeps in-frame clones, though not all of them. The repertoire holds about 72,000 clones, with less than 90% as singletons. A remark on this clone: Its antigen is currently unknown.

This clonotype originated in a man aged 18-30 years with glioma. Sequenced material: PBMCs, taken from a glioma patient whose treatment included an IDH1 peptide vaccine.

The CDR3: CATSLGETYEQYF. The CDR3 DNA reads as TGTGCCACCAGCCTTGGAGAGACCTACGAGCAGTACTTC. The chain recombines TRBV15 with TRBJ2-7; D is uncertain. There are 13 residues in the CDR3. The germline V gene has CDR1 LNHNV and CDR2 YYDKDF (reference sequence). V gave up 5 bases and J gave up 2 bases, with 10 bases separating them.